This is a list of T cell receptor beta chains from one sample in a study of blood T cell repertoires in COVID-19. The method was immunoSEQ multiplex PCR; TCRdb's version includes in-frame clones alone and lacks a portion of them. The repertoire holds roughly 250,000 clones, with 70% to 90% as singletons. Sequences were obtained from PBMCs or T cells enriched from blood (not recorded which). These TCRs come from a woman aged 40 to 50 with acute COVID-19. The CDR3 runs from the conserved cysteine through the conserved F or W. Fields, in order: J gene, V gene, CDR3 protein.

j_call: TRBJ2-1
v_call: TRBV19
cdr3_aa: CASSMSGRGPYNEQFF

j_call: TRBJ1-5
v_call: TRBV18
cdr3_aa: CASSRTGDQPQHF

j_call: TRBJ2-5
v_call: TRBV2
cdr3_aa: CASSGFSGSTETQYF

j_call: TRBJ1-2
v_call: TRBV4-1
cdr3_aa: CASSQDQQGAYGYTF

j_call: TRBJ2-1
v_call: TRBV3-1/TRBV3-2
cdr3_aa: CASSQLASGFNEQFF

j_call: TRBJ1-3
v_call: TRBV21-1
cdr3_aa: CASTTPLSGNTIYF

j_call: TRBJ2-2
v_call: TRBV24-1
cdr3_aa: CATSELAGGPPGELFF

j_call: TRBJ2-7
v_call: TRBV3-1/TRBV3-2
cdr3_aa: CASSPTGTGRLSQYEQYF

j_call: TRBJ1-5
v_call: TRBV5-5
cdr3_aa: CASSAVSGWNQPQHF

j_call: TRBJ2-7
v_call: TRBV19
cdr3_aa: CASSRQGVYEQYF

j_call: TRBJ2-5
v_call: TRBV1
cdr3_aa: CTSSPSGGQETQYF

j_call: TRBJ2-3
v_call: TRBV5-4
cdr3_aa: CASSLGRGYTDTQYF

j_call: TRBJ1-1
v_call: TRBV5-1
cdr3_aa: CASSSSGTHNTEAFF

j_call: TRBJ1-5
v_call: TRBV5-8
cdr3_aa: CASSLSGVPQPQHF

j_call: TRBJ1-3
v_call: TRBV6-5
cdr3_aa: CASRGRDSSGNTIYF

j_call: TRBJ2-1
v_call: TRBV5-6
cdr3_aa: CASSPGTGFYNEQFF

j_call: TRBJ2-3
v_call: TRBV11-3
cdr3_aa: CASSTRQITDTQYF

j_call: TRBJ1-1
v_call: TRBV25-1
cdr3_aa: CASSPNTGETEAFF

j_call: TRBJ1-5
v_call: TRBV2
cdr3_aa: CASRADRGNQPQHF

j_call: TRBJ2-7
v_call: TRBV19
cdr3_aa: CASSIAGKSYEQYF

j_call: TRBJ2-3
v_call: TRBV15
cdr3_aa: CATSGGFDRSTDTQYF

j_call: TRBJ1-2
v_call: TRBV2
cdr3_aa: CASSEQTGIIYGYTF

j_call: TRBJ2-5
v_call: TRBV30
cdr3_aa: CAWTGGKETQYF

j_call: TRBJ1-2
v_call: TRBV29-1
cdr3_aa: CSTGQWGNYGYTF

j_call: TRBJ2-7
v_call: TRBV5-1
cdr3_aa: CASSLEGGRGAYEQYF

j_call: TRBJ1-1
v_call: TRBV5-6
cdr3_aa: CASSLGPGGTEAFF

j_call: TRBJ2-3
v_call: TRBV5-4
cdr3_aa: CASSFRRESDTQYF

j_call: TRBJ1-2
v_call: TRBV6-5
cdr3_aa: CASRMTGFGGYTF

j_call: TRBJ2-1
v_call: TRBV11-3
cdr3_aa: CASSLDSAEPINNEQFF

j_call: TRBJ2-7
v_call: TRBV11-3
cdr3_aa: CASSLRGLYEQYF

j_call: TRBJ2-7
v_call: TRBV11-2
cdr3_aa: CASNEEAGSSYEQYF

j_call: TRBJ2-7
v_call: TRBV6-5
cdr3_aa: CASSYSNGFSYEQYF

j_call: TRBJ2-7
v_call: TRBV28
cdr3_aa: CASSLQSPDRGHYEQYF

j_call: TRBJ2-2
v_call: TRBV7-9
cdr3_aa: CASSLPGQRTGELFF

j_call: TRBJ2-1
v_call: TRBV19
cdr3_aa: CASNPGQVDNEQFF

j_call: TRBJ2-2
v_call: TRBV6-1
cdr3_aa: CASSETLAGARTGELFF

j_call: TRBJ2-2
v_call: TRBV18
cdr3_aa: CASSPLRWAGDPNTGELFF

j_call: TRBJ1-3
v_call: TRBV29-1
cdr3_aa: CSVEDLGAPGNTIYF

j_call: TRBJ2-7
v_call: TRBV11-2
cdr3_aa: CASSLGGGAYEQYF

j_call: TRBJ2-5
v_call: TRBV3-1/TRBV3-2
cdr3_aa: CASSQDGSGGKETQYF

j_call: TRBJ2-2
v_call: TRBV29-1
cdr3_aa: CSVEGLAGDGTGELFF